This passage covers 17 T cell receptor beta chains from one sample sequenced in a study of T cell responses to AZD1222 COVID-19 vaccine. TCRdb's copy holds only in-frame clones and misses some; the assay was immunoSEQ multiplex PCR. The table lists 90,000 to 110,000 clones, roughly nine tenths of them singletons. The sequencing used peripheral blood, collected on day 0 of AZD1222 vaccination. The receptors were sampled from an adult in good health.

CDR3 sequence reads: CASRDRGYGYTF. The CDR3 coding sequence is TGTGCCAGCAGGGACAGGGGGTATGGCTACACCTTC. The chain carries TRBV27 and TRBJ1-2, with 10 bases fitting TRBD1. The junction had 0 bases not matched to a gene; V was cut back by 6 bases and J by 5 bases. Germline-derived CDR1 and CDR2 are MNHEY and SMNVEV (reference sequence). This CDR3 has 12 residues.

The chain joins TRBV11-2 to TRBJ2-7; unclear D gene. The CDR3 totals 17 residues. The germline V gene has CDR1 SGHAT and CDR2 FQNNGV. Trimming stripped 5 bases from V and 2 bases from J, with 22 bases between. The chain's CDR3 is CASSLRHKVLTPYEQYF. The CDR3 coding sequence is TGTGCCAGCAGCCTCAGACACAAGGTGCTTACTCCCTACGAGCAGTACTTC.

This clone was detected once. The chain couples TRBV11-3 to TRBJ2-2; tentatively, D is TRBD1 (7 bases). The CDR3 is 19 residues long. Trimming took off 0 bases at V and 4 bases at J, with 21 bases between the two ends. The germline V gene has CDR1 SGHNT and CDR2 YENEEA. This CDR3 reads CASSLDGRGVIGSTGELFF. The DNA for the CDR3 is TGTGCCAGCAGCTTAGACGGCAGGGGGGTGATCGGGAGCACCGGGGAGCTGTTTTTT.

V usage is TRBV7-9 and J usage is TRBJ2-1; D is unresolved. Germline V lookup: CDR1 SEHNR, CDR2 FQNEAQ (reference sequence). This CDR3 is built from 11 residues. V gave up 5 bases and J gave up 12 bases, with 11 bases separating them. CDR3 nucleotides: TGTGCCAGCAGCCGATCGGAGAGGCAGTTCTTC. Its translation: CASSRSERQFF. Combining the CDR3 with reference TRBV7-9 and TRBJ2-1 gives the whole variable domain DTGVSQNPRHKITKRGQNVTFRCDPISEHNRLYWYRQTLGQGPEFLTYFQNEAQLEKSRLLSDRFSAERPKGSFSTLEIQRTEQGDSAMYLCASSRSERQFFGPGTRLTVL.

V gene TRBV6-5 combines with J gene TRBJ1-2; D may be TRBD1 (6 bases). The CDR3 length is 13 residues. Germline CDR1 MNHEY, CDR2 SVGAGI. V lost 7 bases to trimming and J lost 4 bases, with 13 bases between them. The CDR3 sequence is CASNSGTSYGYTF. The CDR3 region has the DNA TGTGCCAGCAATTCCGGGACATCCTATGGCTACACCTTC.

The rearrangement links TRBV10-3 to TRBJ2-3, with TRBD2 as a possible D gene (6 bases). Germline V gives CDR1 ENHRY, CDR2 SYGVKD. V was cut by 3 bases and J by 6 bases, with 16 bases left in between. This CDR3 contains 15 residues. In nucleotides, the CDR3 is TGTGCCATCAGTGACCCGGGACTCCAGACGGATACGCAGTATTTT. Protein: CAISDPGLQTDTQYF.

CDR3 sequence reads: CASSLGEGYTF. CDR3 nucleotide sequence: TGTGCCAGCAGCTTAGGAGAAGGCTACACCTTC. This sequence joins TRBV11-2 and TRBJ1-2; D unclear. V was clipped by 1 base and J by 8 bases, with 5 bases between them. Germline-derived CDR1 and CDR2 are SGHAT and FQNNGV. The CDR3 sequence is 11 residues long. Looking up the rest from reference TRBV11-2 and TRBJ1-2 gives the full variable domain: EAGVAQSPRYKIIEKRQSVAFWCNPISGHATLYWYQQILGQGPKLLIQFQNNGVVDDSQLPKDRFSAERLKGVDSTLKIQPAKLEDSAVYLCASSLGEGYTFGSGTRLTVV.

This clone was observed a single time. The genes are TRBV20-1 and TRBJ2-1; D call uncertain. Germline CDR1 and CDR2: DFQATT and SNEGSKA (reference sequence). The CDR3 totals 11 residues. Between the trimmed V and J ends, which lost 3 bases and 5 bases, there was a span of 5 bases. The DNA for the CDR3 is TGCAGTGCTAGTTCCGACAATGAGCAGTTCTTC. Its translation is CSASSDNEQFF.

This clone was found once. The chain combines TRBV7-3 with TRBJ2-1; D uncertain. V was pared by 2 bases and J by 7 bases, with 9 bases between. Germline V gene data show CDR1 as SGHTA and CDR2 as FQGTGA. CDR3 length equals 13 residues. The CDR3 DNA sequence: TGTGCCAGCAGCTTATCCTCTGCAAATGAGCAGTTCTTC. Translation gives CASSLSSANEQFF.

V and J are TRBV6-2 or TRBV6-3 and TRBJ2-2; 10 bases match TRBD2. From germline, CDR1 is MNHEY and CDR2 SVGEGT. Trimming took 2 bases from V and 4 from J; bases not matched to a gene: 1. The CDR3 extends over 15 amino acids. DNA for the CDR3: TGTGCCAGCAGTTACAGGACTAGCGGCACCGGGGAGCTGTTTTTT. Encoded protein: CASSYRTSGTGELFF.

This chain joins TRBV20-1 and TRBJ2-1; maybe TRBD1 (6 bases). The CDR3 is 14 amino acids. CDR1 is DFQATT, CDR2 SNEGSKA, per germline (reference sequence). V dropped 3 bases and J dropped 0 bases, with 9 bases sitting between them. DNA for the CDR3: TGCAGTGCTAGTGGGGGCCCCTCCTACAATGAGCAGTTCTTC. Translation gives CSASGGPSYNEQFF.

This chain connects TRBV3-1 (or the pseudogene TRBV3-2) to TRBJ1-2; no definite D call. The germline V gene encodes CDR1 LGHDT and CDR2 YNNKEL (reference sequence). The CDR3 is 13 residues long. Trimming shortened V by 0 bases and J by 8 bases, and 10 bases separated the two germline ends. CDR3 bases: TGTGCCAGCAGCCAAGAAAGATTCCGGGGCTACACCTTC. Encoded protein: CASSQERFRGYTF.

In DNA, the CDR3 is TGTGCCAGTAGTATAGATCACGGTGCCAATCAGCCCCAGCATTTT. The encoded protein is CASSIDHGANQPQHF. The genes are TRBV19 and TRBJ1-5; D gene unclear. Per the germline V gene, CDR1 is LNHDA and CDR2 is SQIVND (reference sequence). V was trimmed by 0 bases and J by 3 bases, leaving 9 bases between them. The CDR3 contains 15 residues.

The chain couples TRBV7-2 to TRBJ2-7; possibly TRBD2 for D (6 bases). V lost 5 bases, J lost 1 base, and 18 bases lay in between. The CDR3 runs to 16 residues. Germline CDR1 and CDR2: SGHTA and FQGNSA. CDR3 amino acids: CASSEEGTGSSYEQYF. The CDR3 DNA reads TGTGCCAGCAGCGAAGAAGGGACTGGGAGTTCCTACGAGCAGTACTTC.

This rearrangement joins TRBV7-8 to TRBJ1-2; tentatively, D is TRBD1 (5 bases). The CDR3 consists of 12 residues. Trimming left V 4 bases short and J 14 bases short, with 17 bases between. Germline V gives CDR1 SGHVS, CDR2 FQNEAQ. DNA for the CDR3: TGTGCCAGCAGCTCGGGGACCCCGCCGGGGACCTTC. It translates to CASSSGTPPGTF.

This clone appeared once. V and J are TRBV5-6 and TRBJ1-5, with D perhaps TRBD1 (5 bases). This CDR3 is built from 16 residues. With 2 bases removed from V and 6 bases from J, the gap between germline ends came to 18 bases. Germline loops: CDR1 SGHDT, CDR2 YYEEEE. As DNA, the CDR3 is TGTGCCAGCAGCTTACGGAGGGACCTAGGACGTCAGCCCCAGCATTTT. Protein sequence: CASSLRRDLGRQPQHF. Looking up the rest from reference TRBV5-6 and TRBJ1-5 gives the full variable domain: DAGVTQSPTHLIKTRGQQVTLRCSPKSGHDTVSWYQQALGQGPQFIFQYYEEEERQRGNFPDRFSGHQFPNYSSELNVNALLLGDSALYLCASSLRRDLGRQPQHFGDGTRLSIL.

This clone appeared a single time. The rearrangement uses TRBV19 and TRBJ2-7, with D possibly TRBD2 on 5 matching bases. The CDR3 runs 15 residues. The V end lost 3 bases, the J end lost 3 bases, and 15 bases lay between the germline ends. Germline V CDR1 and CDR2: LNHDA, SQIVND (reference sequence). This CDR3 reads CASSISGLRDYEQYF. In DNA form, the CDR3 reads TGTGCCAGTAGTATTTCGGGGTTGAGGGACTACGAGCAGTACTTC.